This is a list of T cell receptor beta chains from one sample in a study of post-analysis software for immune sequencing data. Each CDR3 protein gets one entry after TCRdb re-called the PCR reads with MiXCR. Of hundreds of thousands of distinct CDR3 sequences listed, approximately 60% were seen once; the top ten hold around 10%. Sequenced input: blood. The source is a girl aged 2 to 9 with multiple sclerosis. Each CDR3 is given with its conserved first and last residue. D genes are given only for firm matches. Size is stated for part of the rows, as once, few or many counts, or as a class when the clone is expanded.

TGTGCCAGCAGCTTGGAGGCTCTAGCGGTTTCCTACAATGAGCAGTTCTTC CASSLEALAVSYNEQFF - TRBV5-6 TRBD2 TRBJ2-1
TGCAGCGTTGCGGGGGGACCCTACAATGAGCAGTTCTTC CSVAGGPYNEQFF - TRBV29-1 TRBD2 TRBJ2-1
TGCAGCGTTGTTACGGTCAATGAGCAGTTCTTC CSVVTVNEQFF once TRBV29-1 - TRBJ2-1
TGTGCCAGCAGCCCAAGGGGCGGGACGGAGAGCTACGAGCAGTACTTC CASSPRGGTESYEQYF few TRBV7-8 - TRBJ2-7
TGTGCCAGCACCCGACGGGACGGAGTCTATGGCTACACCTTC CASTRRDGVYGYTF - TRBV6-2/TRBV6-3 - TRBJ1-2
TGCGCCAGCAGCCAGGAACAGGCCCGGGGCTATGGCTACACCTTC CASSQEQARGYGYTF once TRBV4-3 - TRBJ1-2
TGTGCCAGCTCATTTCGACAGGGGGACGAGCAGTTCTTC CASSFRQGDEQFF - TRBV18 TRBD1 TRBJ2-1
TGTGCCAGCAGTGTACACAGGGCCGCCTACGAGCAGTACTTC CASSVHRAAYEQYF - TRBV6-1 - TRBJ2-7
TGCAGCGTTGCAAGGGGGCGGACCAATGAGCAGTTCTTC CSVARGRTNEQFF - TRBV29-1 TRBD1 TRBJ2-1
TGTGCCAGCAGGAAGAACAGGGGACCCTACGAGCAGTACTTC CASRKNRGPYEQYF - TRBV6-1 TRBD1 TRBJ2-7
TGCAGCGTTTTTCTACAGGGGGCCAACACCGGGGAGCTGTTTTTT CSVFLQGANTGELFF - TRBV29-1 TRBD1 TRBJ2-2
TGTGCCAGCAGTCCTGACACGGGTACCGGGGAGCTGTTTTTT CASSPDTGTGELFF - TRBV12-3/TRBV12-4 - TRBJ2-2
TGTGCCAGCAGGGGGGACAGGGGGCGCCCAGATACGCAGTATTTT CASRGDRGRPDTQYF - TRBV2 TRBD1 TRBJ2-3
TGTGCCAGCAAGGGGACTAGCGGGTCCCCTCACGAGCAGTACTTC CASKGTSGSPHEQYF few TRBV6-5 TRBD2 TRBJ2-7
TGTGCCAGCAGCCCCTTCACTAGCGGGGGGGCTGAGGAGCAGTTCTTC CASSPFTSGGAEEQFF - TRBV4-2 TRBD2 TRBJ2-1
TGCAGCGCTGAGTCCCGCCCAGATACGCAGTATTTT CSAESRPDTQYF few TRBV29-1 - TRBJ2-3
TGTGCCAGCAGACCCCCCATGAGAAACACCATATATTTT CASRPPMRNTIYF - TRBV11-2 - TRBJ1-3
TGTGCCAGCAGTTATGACCCGGGACAGGGGGCGTCCGAGCAGTACTTC CASSYDPGQGASEQYF few TRBV6-5 TRBD1 TRBJ2-7
TGTGCCAGCAGTTACTCGACGGGGATGGGGAACACTGAAGCTTTCTTT CASSYSTGMGNTEAFF - TRBV6-5 - TRBJ1-1
TGTGCCAGCAGCTTTTGGGGTCCCTCTGGGGCCAACGTCCTGACTTTC CASSFWGPSGANVLTF few TRBV11-2 - TRBJ2-6
TGTGCCAGCAGTACCGGGACAGGGAGAGATACGCAGTATTTT CASSTGTGRDTQYF - TRBV12-3/TRBV12-4 TRBD1 TRBJ2-3
TGTGCCAGCAGCCAAGCCGGGACCCTCAACTATGGCTACACCTTC CASSQAGTLNYGYTF - TRBV14 - TRBJ1-2
TGTGCCAGCAGCCTAGGGACAGTCGAGCAGTACTTC CASSLGTVEQYF few TRBV12-3/TRBV12-4 TRBD1 TRBJ2-7
TGTGCCAGCAGCTTAGGGCAGCTCCGGGAGCAGTACTTC CASSLGQLREQYF - TRBV7-2 - TRBJ2-5
TGTGCCACCAGGACGGGACGGCTCCTCCACTATGGCTACACCTTC CATRTGRLLHYGYTF few TRBV15 - TRBJ1-2
TGTGCCTGGAGCTCACAGGGGGTTTCGTCCTACGAGCAGTACTTC CAWSSQGVSSYEQYF - TRBV30 TRBD1 TRBJ2-7
TGTGCCAGCAGCTTGGGACTACTTAGCACAGATACGCAGTATTTT CASSLGLLSTDTQYF - TRBV7-2 TRBD2 TRBJ2-3
TGTGCCAGCAGACTTTGGGGGGTACCCTACAATGAGCAGTTCTTC CASRLWGVPYNEQFF few TRBV7-2 - TRBJ2-1